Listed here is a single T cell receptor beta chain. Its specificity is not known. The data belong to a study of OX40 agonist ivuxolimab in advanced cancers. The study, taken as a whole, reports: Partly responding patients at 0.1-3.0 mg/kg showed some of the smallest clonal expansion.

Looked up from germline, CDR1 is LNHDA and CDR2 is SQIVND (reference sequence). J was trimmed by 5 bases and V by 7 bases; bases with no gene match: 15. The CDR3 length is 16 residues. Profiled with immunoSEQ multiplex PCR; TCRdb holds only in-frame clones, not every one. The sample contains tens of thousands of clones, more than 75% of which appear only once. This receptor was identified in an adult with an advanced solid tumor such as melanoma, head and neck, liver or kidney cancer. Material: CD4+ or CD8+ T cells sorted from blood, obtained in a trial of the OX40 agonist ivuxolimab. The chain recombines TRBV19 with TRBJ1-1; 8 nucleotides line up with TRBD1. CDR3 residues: CASTETGTGGETEAFF. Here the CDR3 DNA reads TGTGCCAGTACCGAAACCGGGACAGGAGGGGAGACTGAAGCTTTCTTT.